This note documents a single T cell receptor beta chain sequence. This sample was included in a study of blood T cells in healthy people across ages. Trimming removed 0 bases at V and 4 bases at J, with 19 bases between. The germline gives CDR1 MRHNA, CDR2 SNTAGT. The CDR3 totals 17 residues. Every donor provided 8.5 to 10 milliliters of peripheral blood. Isolating PBMCs gave at least 7 million of these cells per sample. A second roughly 6 to 12 cycle PCR used barcoded and J-beta primers. Each cDNA molecule carried a tag from a template-switch adaptor that contained 12 random nucleotides. MiXCR was run by TCRdb on the 5' RACE reads, yielding one entry per CDR3 protein. Among about 1,500,000 distinct CDR3 sequences listed, approximately 42% were seen once.

Sequencing was performed on blood. The V gene is TRBV6-4, the J gene TRBJ2-7, with a tentative D call TRBD1 (6 bases). The sequence was collected from a woman aged 18-30 years in good health. The chain's CDR3 is CASSDSIARQGRYEQYF. CDR3 coding DNA: TGTGCCAGCAGTGACTCGATAGCTAGGCAGGGGAGATACGAGCAGTACTTC.